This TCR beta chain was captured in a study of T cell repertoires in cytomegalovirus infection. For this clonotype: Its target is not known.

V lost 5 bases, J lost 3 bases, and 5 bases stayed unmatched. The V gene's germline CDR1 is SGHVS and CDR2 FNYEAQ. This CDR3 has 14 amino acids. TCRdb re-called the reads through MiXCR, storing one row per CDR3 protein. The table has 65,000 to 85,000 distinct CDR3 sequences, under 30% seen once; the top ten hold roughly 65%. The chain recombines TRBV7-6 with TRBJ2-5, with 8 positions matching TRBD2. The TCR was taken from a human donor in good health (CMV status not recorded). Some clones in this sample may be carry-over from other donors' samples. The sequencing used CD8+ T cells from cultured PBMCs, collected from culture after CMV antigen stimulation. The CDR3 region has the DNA TGTGCCAGCAGCCCGGGACTAGTGGAAGAGACCCAGTACTTC. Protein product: CASSPGLVEETQYF.